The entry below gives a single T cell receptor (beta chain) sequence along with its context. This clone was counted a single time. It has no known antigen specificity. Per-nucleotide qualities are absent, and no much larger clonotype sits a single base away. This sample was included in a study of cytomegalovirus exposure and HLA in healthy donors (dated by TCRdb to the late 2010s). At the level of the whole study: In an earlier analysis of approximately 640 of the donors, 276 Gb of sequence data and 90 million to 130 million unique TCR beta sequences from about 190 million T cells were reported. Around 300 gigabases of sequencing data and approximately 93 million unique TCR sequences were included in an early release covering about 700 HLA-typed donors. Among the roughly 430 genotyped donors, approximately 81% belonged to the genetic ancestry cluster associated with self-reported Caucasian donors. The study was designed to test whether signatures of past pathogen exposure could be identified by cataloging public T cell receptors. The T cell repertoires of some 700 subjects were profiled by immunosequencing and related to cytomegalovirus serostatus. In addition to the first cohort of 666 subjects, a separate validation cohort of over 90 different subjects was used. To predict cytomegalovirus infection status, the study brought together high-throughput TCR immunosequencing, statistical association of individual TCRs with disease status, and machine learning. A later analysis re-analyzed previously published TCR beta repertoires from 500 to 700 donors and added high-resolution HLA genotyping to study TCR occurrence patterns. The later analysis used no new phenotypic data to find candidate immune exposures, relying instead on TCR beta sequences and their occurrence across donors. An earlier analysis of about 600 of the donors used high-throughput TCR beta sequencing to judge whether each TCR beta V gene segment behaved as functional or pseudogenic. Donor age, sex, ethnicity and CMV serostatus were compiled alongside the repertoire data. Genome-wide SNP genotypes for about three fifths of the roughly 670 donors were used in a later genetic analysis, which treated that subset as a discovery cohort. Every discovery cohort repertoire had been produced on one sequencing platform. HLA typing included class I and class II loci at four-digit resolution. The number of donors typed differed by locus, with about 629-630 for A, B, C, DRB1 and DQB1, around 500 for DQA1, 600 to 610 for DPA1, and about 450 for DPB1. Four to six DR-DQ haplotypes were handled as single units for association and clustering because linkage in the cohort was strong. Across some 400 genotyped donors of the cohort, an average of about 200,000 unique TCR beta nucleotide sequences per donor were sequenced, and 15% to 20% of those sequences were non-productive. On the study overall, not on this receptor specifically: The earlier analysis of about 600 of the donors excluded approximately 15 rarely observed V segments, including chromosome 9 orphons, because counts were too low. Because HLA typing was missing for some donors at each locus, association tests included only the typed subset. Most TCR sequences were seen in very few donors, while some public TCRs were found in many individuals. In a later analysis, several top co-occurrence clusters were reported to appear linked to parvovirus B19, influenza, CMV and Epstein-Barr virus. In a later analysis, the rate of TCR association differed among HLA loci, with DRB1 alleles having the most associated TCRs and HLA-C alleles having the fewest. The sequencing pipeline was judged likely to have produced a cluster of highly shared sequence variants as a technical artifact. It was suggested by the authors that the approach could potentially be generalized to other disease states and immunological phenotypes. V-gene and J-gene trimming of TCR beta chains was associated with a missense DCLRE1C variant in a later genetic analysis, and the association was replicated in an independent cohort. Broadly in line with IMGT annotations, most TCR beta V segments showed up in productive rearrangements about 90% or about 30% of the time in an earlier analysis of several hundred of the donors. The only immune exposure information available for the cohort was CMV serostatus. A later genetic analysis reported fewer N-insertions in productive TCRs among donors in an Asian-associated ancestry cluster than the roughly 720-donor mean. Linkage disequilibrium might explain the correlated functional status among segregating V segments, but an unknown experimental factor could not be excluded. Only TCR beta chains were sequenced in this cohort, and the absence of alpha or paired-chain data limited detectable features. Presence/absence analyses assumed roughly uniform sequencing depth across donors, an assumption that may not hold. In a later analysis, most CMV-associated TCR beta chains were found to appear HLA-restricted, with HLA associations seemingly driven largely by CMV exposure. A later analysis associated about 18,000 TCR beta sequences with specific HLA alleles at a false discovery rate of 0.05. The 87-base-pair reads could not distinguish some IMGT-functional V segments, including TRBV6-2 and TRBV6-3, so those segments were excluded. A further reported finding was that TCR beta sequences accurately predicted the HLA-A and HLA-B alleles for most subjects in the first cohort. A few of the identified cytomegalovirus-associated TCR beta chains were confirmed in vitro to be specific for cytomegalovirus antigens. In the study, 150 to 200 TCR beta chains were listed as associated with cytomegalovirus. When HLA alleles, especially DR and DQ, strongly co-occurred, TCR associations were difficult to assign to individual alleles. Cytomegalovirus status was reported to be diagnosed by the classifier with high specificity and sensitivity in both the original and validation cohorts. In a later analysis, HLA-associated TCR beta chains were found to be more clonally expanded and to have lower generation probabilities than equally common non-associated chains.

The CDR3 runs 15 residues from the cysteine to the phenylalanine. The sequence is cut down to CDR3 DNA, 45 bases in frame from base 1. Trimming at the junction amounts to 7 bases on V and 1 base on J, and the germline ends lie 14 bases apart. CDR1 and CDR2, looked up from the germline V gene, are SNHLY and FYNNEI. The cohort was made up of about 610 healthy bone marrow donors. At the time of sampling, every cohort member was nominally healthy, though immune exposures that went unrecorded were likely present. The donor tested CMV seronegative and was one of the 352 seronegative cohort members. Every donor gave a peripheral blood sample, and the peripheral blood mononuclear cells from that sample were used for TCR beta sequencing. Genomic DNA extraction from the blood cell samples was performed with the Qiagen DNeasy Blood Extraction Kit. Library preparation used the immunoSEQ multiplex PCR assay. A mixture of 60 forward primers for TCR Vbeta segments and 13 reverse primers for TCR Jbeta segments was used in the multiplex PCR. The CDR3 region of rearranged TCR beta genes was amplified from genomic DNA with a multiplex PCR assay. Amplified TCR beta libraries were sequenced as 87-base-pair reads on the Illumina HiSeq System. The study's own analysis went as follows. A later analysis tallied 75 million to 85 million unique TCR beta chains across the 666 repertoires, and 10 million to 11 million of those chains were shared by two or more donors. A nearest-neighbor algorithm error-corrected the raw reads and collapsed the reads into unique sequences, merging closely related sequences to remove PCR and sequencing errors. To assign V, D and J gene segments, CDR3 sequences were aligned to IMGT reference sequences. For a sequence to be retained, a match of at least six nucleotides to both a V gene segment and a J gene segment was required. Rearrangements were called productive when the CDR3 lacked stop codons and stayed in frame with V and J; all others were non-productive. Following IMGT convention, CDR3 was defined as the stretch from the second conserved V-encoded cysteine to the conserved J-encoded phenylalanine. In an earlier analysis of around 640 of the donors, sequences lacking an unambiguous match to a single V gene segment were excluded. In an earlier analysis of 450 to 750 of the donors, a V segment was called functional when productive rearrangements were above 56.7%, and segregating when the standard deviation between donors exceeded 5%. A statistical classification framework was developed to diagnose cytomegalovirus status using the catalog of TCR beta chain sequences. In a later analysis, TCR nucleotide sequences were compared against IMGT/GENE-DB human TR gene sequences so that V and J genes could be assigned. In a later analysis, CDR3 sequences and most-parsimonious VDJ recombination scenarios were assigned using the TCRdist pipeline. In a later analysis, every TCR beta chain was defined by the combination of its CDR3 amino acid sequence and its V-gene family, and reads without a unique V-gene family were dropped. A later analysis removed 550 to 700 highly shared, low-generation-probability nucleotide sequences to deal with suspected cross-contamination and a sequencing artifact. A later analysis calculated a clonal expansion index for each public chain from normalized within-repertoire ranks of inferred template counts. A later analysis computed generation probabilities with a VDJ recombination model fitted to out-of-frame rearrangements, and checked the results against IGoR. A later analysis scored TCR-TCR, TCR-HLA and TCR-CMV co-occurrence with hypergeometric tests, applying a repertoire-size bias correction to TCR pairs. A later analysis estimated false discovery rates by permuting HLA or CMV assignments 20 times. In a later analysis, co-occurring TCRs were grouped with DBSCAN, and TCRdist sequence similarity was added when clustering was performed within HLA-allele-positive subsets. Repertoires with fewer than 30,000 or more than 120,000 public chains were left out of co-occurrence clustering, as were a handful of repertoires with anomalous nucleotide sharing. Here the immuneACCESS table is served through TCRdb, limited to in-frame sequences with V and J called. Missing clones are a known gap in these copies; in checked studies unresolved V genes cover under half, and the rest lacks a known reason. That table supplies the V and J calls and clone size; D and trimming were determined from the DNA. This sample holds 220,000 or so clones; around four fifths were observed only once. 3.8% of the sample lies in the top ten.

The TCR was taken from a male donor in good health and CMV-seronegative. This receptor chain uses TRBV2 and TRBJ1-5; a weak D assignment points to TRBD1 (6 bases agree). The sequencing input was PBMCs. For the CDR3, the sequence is CASTGGRTSNQPQHF. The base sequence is TGTGCCAGCACGGGGGGCCGGACAAGCAATCAGCCCCAGCATTTT.